This record looks at one T cell receptor (beta chain) sequence and its context. Its matching antigen is unknown. The entry originates in a study of T-cell memory formation after mild COVID-19. Study information: Clusters of TCRs were largely donor specific.

The CDR3 has 16 residues. The V gene's germline CDR1 is MGHRA and CDR2 YSYEKL. V dropped 0 bases and J dropped 1 base, with 9 bases sitting between them. Overall study findings and caveats: What remained unconfirmed was the SARS-CoV-2 specificity of second-wave clones peaking on day 37. Clones contracting across day 15 to 85 had a balanced CD4/CD8 profile; later expanding clones leaned CD4+. Chiefly within CM and EM were the contracting CD4+ clones; CD8+ ones were within EMRA.

MiXCR, run by TCRdb on the 5' RACE reads, gives a single entry per CDR3 protein. Of under 300,000 distinct CDR3 sequences listed, around 16% are singletons. The TCR was taken from a man younger than 30 who had mild COVID-19 (a few samples of this study predate the infection). Cell type and time point are not known. The source material was PBMCs or a T cell subset sorted from them (not recorded which). This rearrangement joins TRBV4-1 to TRBJ2-2; either TRBD1 or TRBD2 may fit D (6 bases each). The CDR3: CASSQEGGWNTGELFF. CDR3 bases: TGCGCCAGCAGCCAAGAAGGGGGGTGGAACACCGGGGAGCTGTTTTTT.